This T cell receptor (beta chain) is from a study of OX40 agonist ivuxolimab in advanced cancers. Study overall: Ivuxolimab, which patients received intravenously every 2 weeks, was dosed at 0.01 to 10 mg/kg. Broader study findings: The work left the antigen specificity of expanded peripheral T cells undetermined.

Concerning this clone itself: The antigen is not known.

Sequencing used immunoSEQ multiplex PCR; TCRdb keeps in-frame clones, though not all of them. The repertoire consists of 71,000 or so clones, with around 80% occurring once and the leading ten covering over 4%. Material: CD4+ or CD8+ T cells sorted from blood, obtained in a trial of the OX40 agonist ivuxolimab. The TCR was taken from an adult with an advanced solid tumor such as melanoma, head and neck, liver or kidney cancer.

The CDR3 is CASSGTAYGYTF. The CDR3 DNA reads as TGTGCCAGCAGTGGGACAGCGTATGGCTACACCTTC. The V call is TRBV6-6, the J call TRBJ1-2; 7 positions agree with TRBD1. Per germline, CDR1 MNHNY and CDR2 SVGAGI (reference sequence). The CDR3 runs 12 residues. Losses at the gene ends were 5 bases for V and 5 bases for J; bases not matched to a gene: 2.